The 5 T cell receptor beta chains in this list originate from one sample, sequenced in a study of T cells expressing NK-cell markers. Using the 5' RACE reads, TCRdb records one entry per CDR3 protein without DNA. The table lists about 550,000 distinct CDR3 sequences, with under 4.5% in the top ten. Sequencing was performed on blood T cells: a sorted CD56 or NKG2C T cell subset, CD4+ or CD8+ T cells, or bulk PBMC T cells (not recorded which). These TCRs come from a young man in good health.

This chain joins TRBV29-1 and TRBJ1-6; TCRdb reports TRBD1, a call that lacks DNA to check it against. The germline gives CDR1 SQVTM, CDR2 ANQGSEA. This CDR3 is 14 amino acids long. CDR3 sequence: CSARGQGLDSPLHF.

The J gene is TRBJ1-5, the V gene TRBV10-3; TCRdb gives TRBD1 as the D gene, but with no DNA this cannot be confirmed. Germline loops: CDR1 ENHRY, CDR2 SYGVKD. The CDR3 runs 17 residues. CDR3 loop: CAISDLAPGTGYQPQHF.

This chain connects TRBV5-1 to TRBJ1-5; TCRdb outputs TRBD1, but without DNA this stays unchecked. This CDR3 is built from 15 residues. Germline V CDR1 and CDR2: SGHRS, YFSETQ. CDR3 sequence: CASSTTGESNQPQHF.

This chain uses TRBV5-5 with TRBJ1-1. In germline, CDR1 is SGHKS, CDR2 YYEKEE (reference sequence). The CDR3 has 16 residues. CDR3 region: CASSLWGGARNTEAFF.

The chain uses TRBV5-1 and TRBJ2-1; TCRdb's D gene call, TRBD1, goes unchecked for lack of DNA. The CDR3 length is 16 residues. Germline loops: CDR1 SGHRS, CDR2 YFSETQ. CDR3: CASSFYGGSSYNEQFF.